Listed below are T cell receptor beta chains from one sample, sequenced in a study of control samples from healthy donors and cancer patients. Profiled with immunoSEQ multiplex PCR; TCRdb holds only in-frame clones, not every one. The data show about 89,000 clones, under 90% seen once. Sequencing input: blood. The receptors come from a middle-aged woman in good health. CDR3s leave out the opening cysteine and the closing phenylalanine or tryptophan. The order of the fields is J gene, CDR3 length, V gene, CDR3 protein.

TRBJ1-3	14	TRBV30	AWSVAGRGSGNTIY
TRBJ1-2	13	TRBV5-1	ASSYGGVGDYGYT
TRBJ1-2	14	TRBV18	ASSPPRTDANYGYT
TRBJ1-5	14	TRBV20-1	SASMAGLGRGQPQH
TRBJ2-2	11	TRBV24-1	TTSGDNTGELF
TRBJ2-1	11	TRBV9	ASSPGLTREQF
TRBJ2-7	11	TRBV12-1	ASSHEGGGEQY
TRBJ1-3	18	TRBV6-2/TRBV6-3	ASSYSRTWGQSEPGNTIY
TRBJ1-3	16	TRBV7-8	ASSSKRAGDSSGNTIY
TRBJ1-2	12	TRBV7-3	ASSLNSGSDGYT
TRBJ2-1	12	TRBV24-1	ATSDWDRANEQF
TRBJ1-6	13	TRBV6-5	ASTMESSYNSPLH
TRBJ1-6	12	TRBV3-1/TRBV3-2	ASSQSTANSPLH
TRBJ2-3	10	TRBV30	ALGGGTDTQY
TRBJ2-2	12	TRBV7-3	ASSTGANTGELF
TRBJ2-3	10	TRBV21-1	EHHRSTDTQY
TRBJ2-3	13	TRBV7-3	ASSLGSGLGDTQY
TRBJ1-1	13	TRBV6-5	ASSFTAGGYTEAF
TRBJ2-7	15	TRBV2	ASRGGQATGGYYEQY
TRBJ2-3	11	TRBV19	ATRDRPTDTQY
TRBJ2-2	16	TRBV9	ASSLGLAGGPGTGELF
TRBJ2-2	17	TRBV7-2	ASSLAWGGGARDTGELF
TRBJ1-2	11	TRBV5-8	ASSLGQDYGYT
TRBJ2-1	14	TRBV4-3	ASSQDDRGSYNEQF
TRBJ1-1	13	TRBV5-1	ASSLAGDGNTEAF
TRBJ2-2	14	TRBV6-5	ASSSRDRTYTGELF
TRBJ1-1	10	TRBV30	ALTRAFQVAF
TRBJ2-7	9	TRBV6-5	ASSTPYEQY
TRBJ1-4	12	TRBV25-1	ASSASTGYEKLF
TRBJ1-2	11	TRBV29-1	SVEIMGSYGYT
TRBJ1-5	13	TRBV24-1	ATTETGSQSQPQH
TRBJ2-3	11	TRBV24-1	ATERGATDTQY
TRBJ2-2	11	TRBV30	AWTSPYTGELF
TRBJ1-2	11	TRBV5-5	ASSSDRGYGHT
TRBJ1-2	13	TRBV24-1	ATSDPGQTFYGYT
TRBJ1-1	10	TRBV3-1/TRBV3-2	ASSQLGREAF
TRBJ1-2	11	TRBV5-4	ASGKTDIYGYT
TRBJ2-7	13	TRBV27	ASKSALRESYEQY
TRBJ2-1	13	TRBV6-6	ASTSGGSSYNEQF
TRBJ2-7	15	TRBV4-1	ASSQGWGVQPSYEQY